Presented here are 16 T cell receptor beta chains from one specimen sequenced in a study of blood T cell repertoires in COVID-19. Only in-frame clones appear in the TCRdb table, and some are missing; sequencing was by immunoSEQ multiplex PCR. The sample contains roughly 250,000 clones, more than 65% of which appear only once. Sequencing was done on a sample of peripheral blood. The receptors shown here come from a woman in her forties with active or convalescent COVID-19.

Many counts were recorded for this clone. CDR3 in DNA: TGCAGCGTTAGGGACAACTACAATCAGCCCCAGCATTTT. Encoded protein: CSVRDNYNQPQHF. This sequence joins TRBV29-1 and TRBJ1-5; D is perhaps TRBD1 (6 bases). This CDR3 has 13 amino acids. V lost 5 bases and J lost 3, with 11 bases in between. Germline V CDR1 and CDR2: SQVTM, ANQGSEA.

This chain uses TRBV5-1 with TRBJ1-6; 8 bases are a match to TRBD1. Germline V gene data show CDR1 as SGHRS and CDR2 as YFSETQ. There are 16 residues in the CDR3. Trimming cost V 4 bases and J 4 bases; bases outside gene matches: 7. For the CDR3, the DNA is TGCGCCAGCAGCCTCGAGACAGGGGATTATAATTCACCCCTCCACTTT. The encoded protein is CASSLETGDYNSPLHF.

V and J are TRBV3-1 (or the pseudogene TRBV3-2) and TRBJ2-3, with a weak D call TRBD2 (6 bases). This CDR3 comprises 14 residues. The germline CDR1 and CDR2 sequences are LGHDT and YNNKEL (reference sequence). Between the trimmed V and J ends, which lost 4 bases and 6 bases, there was a span of 14 bases. The CDR3 sequence: CASSPDYGWDTQYF. The CDR3 region has the DNA TGTGCCAGCAGCCCGGACTATGGGTGGGATACGCAGTATTTT.

The chain uses TRBV7-9 and TRBJ2-5; no clear D gene. The CDR3 is made up of 12 amino acids. Germline CDR1 reads SEHNR; CDR2 reads FQNEAQ (reference sequence). V was cut by 4 bases and J by 4 bases, with 7 bases left in between. The CDR3 reads CASSSRTETQYF. The CDR3 region has the DNA TGTGCCAGCAGCTCCAGAACAGAGACCCAGTACTTC.

The chain recombines TRBV19 with TRBJ1-2; the D gene is possibly TRBD1 (5 bases). Between the trimmed V and J ends, which lost 9 bases and 4 bases, there was a span of 15 bases. The CDR3 extends over 13 amino acids. Germline V gives CDR1 LNHDA, CDR2 SQIVND (reference sequence). This CDR3 reads CASQIPGIYGYTF. The CDR3, as DNA: TGTGCCAGCCAAATTCCAGGGATCTATGGCTACACCTTC.

Only a few counts were recorded for this clone. The CDR3, as DNA: TGTGCCAGCAGCTCAGACTGGTACCAAGAGACCCAGTACTTC. Translating it yields CASSSDWYQETQYF. V gene TRBV7-9 combines with J gene TRBJ2-5; D gene ambiguous. CDR1 is SEHNR and CDR2 is FQNEAQ in the germline V gene (reference sequence). V was cut by 4 bases and J by 0 bases, with 9 bases left in between. The CDR3 loop spans 14 amino acids.

The genes are TRBV12-3 or TRBV12-4 and TRBJ2-1; D uncertain. The ends were cut back, 3 bases at V and 9 bases at J, with 3 bases in the middle. The CDR3 has 10 amino acids. CDR3 loop: CASSFSEQFF. CDR3 nucleotides: TGTGCCAGCAGTTTTAGTGAGCAGTTCTTC.

This rearrangement joins TRBV10-3 to TRBJ2-2; 9 positions agree with TRBD2. The CDR3 totals 16 residues. The V gene's germline CDR1 is ENHRY and CDR2 SYGVKD. Unmatched junction bases numbered 13, after V lost 7 bases and J lost 7 bases. The CDR3, as DNA: TGTGCCATCAAGGGAGCGGGGGGCCGAACGGGCGGGGAGCTGTTTTTT. It specifies CAIKGAGGRTGGELFF.

The rearrangement uses TRBV6-5 and TRBJ1-6, with 10 bases that match TRBD1. Germline trimming cut 7 bases from V and 5 bases from J; bases unmatched to any gene: 5. The CDR3 spans 15 residues. Germline assignment: CDR1 MNHEY and CDR2 SVGAGI. CDR3 sequence (DNA): TGTGCCAGCACCATGACAGGGGGCCATAATTCACCCCTCCACTTT. Translated: CASTMTGGHNSPLHF.

The V gene is TRBV29-1, the J gene TRBJ1-2; perhaps TRBD1 as D (6 bases). The germline V gene has CDR1 SQVTM and CDR2 ANQGSEA. The V gene lost 0 bases and the J gene lost 7 bases, with 6 bases spanning the gap. The CDR3 runs 11 residues. In DNA, the CDR3 is TGCAGCGTTGAAGAACAGGGTGGCTACACCTTC. The encoded protein is CSVEEQGGYTF.

This clone has only one observation. CDR3 DNA sequence: TGTGCCAGCAGCCCGGGAAGCGGCTACACCTTC. It yields the protein CASSPGSGYTF. The V call is TRBV3-1 (or the pseudogene TRBV3-2), the J call TRBJ1-2; D unclear. The CDR3 is 11 amino acids. Germline CDR1 LGHDT, CDR2 YNNKEL (reference sequence). Trimming pared 4 bases from V and 8 bases from J, leaving 8 bases between.

This chain uses TRBV5-6 with TRBJ1-1; D not certain. CDR1 is SGHDT and CDR2 is YYEEEE in the germline V gene. V was pared by 1 base and J by 0 bases, with 7 bases between. This CDR3 has 14 amino acids. The CDR3 is CASSLFRLNTEAFF. The CDR3 DNA follows: TGTGCCAGCAGCTTGTTTCGGTTGAACACTGAAGCTTTCTTT.

The chain recombines TRBV5-8 with TRBJ1-2, with unresolved D. The CDR3 sequence is 15 residues long. CDR1 is SGHTS and CDR2 is YDEGEE in the germline V gene. V dropped 1 base and J dropped 4 bases, with 14 bases sitting between them. The CDR3 DNA reads as TGTGCCAGCAGCTTGTCGAGACACCTTTCCTATGGCTACACCTTC. As protein: CASSLSRHLSYGYTF.

The V gene is TRBV12-3 or TRBV12-4, the J gene TRBJ1-5; unclear D gene. This CDR3 contains 12 residues. Trimming stripped 3 bases from V and 3 bases from J, with 3 bases between. This CDR3 is CASSFHNQPQHF. CDR3 bases: TGTGCCAGCAGTTTCCACAATCAGCCCCAGCATTTT.

This clone was detected once. The chain links TRBV5-1 to TRBJ2-2; weak D call: TRBD1 (5 bases). Looked up from germline, CDR1 is SGHRS and CDR2 is YFSETQ. There are 15 residues in the CDR3. Trimming removed 1 base at V and 4 bases at J, with 11 bases between. CDR3 sequence reads: CASSLSGPGTGELFF. The CDR3 DNA reads TGCGCCAGCAGCTTGTCAGGGCCGGGCACCGGGGAGCTGTTTTTT. The full variable domain, its missing parts supplied by reference TRBV5-1 and TRBJ2-2, is KAGVTQTPRYLIKTRGQQVTLSCSPISGHRSVSWYQQTPGQGLQFLFEYFSETQRNKGNFPGRFSGRQFSNSRSEMNVSTLELGDSALYLCASSLSGPGTGELFFGEGSRLTVL.

This clone was seen just once. This sequence joins TRBV7-9 and TRBJ1-6, with a possible D match to TRBD1 (6 bases). Trimming pared 6 bases from V and 10 bases from J, leaving 25 bases between. This CDR3 comprises 17 residues. Germline V gene data show CDR1 as SEHNR and CDR2 as FQNEAQ (reference sequence). Here the CDR3 reads CASRSGITGPWGSPLHF. In nucleotides, the CDR3 is TGTGCCAGCAGATCCGGGATAACAGGGCCCTGGGGATCACCCCTCCACTTT.